A single sample gave rise to the 26 T cell receptor beta chains below, sequenced in a study of metastatic and nonmetastatic thyroid tumors. Thyroid surgery was performed in patients who had received no treatment beforehand. TCRdb reanalyzed the PCR reads with MiXCR. Among roughly 40,000 clones, about 17% were seen once, and the ten largest hold roughly 6.2%. Source material: blood. Every receptor here comes from a male donor with papillary thyroid cancer or a benign thyroid nodule (not recorded which). Some clones in this sample may be carry-over from other donors' samples.

In its sample, this clone was seen many times. This chain joins TRBV9 and TRBJ1-2; no reliable D call. V was shortened by 0 bases and J by 4 bases, with 16 bases between the two germline ends. The CDR3 spans 16 residues. Germline V gene lookup returns CDR1 SGDLS and CDR2 YYNGEE. The CDR3 protein is CASSVARDQGTYGYTF. CDR3 nucleotides: TGTGCCAGCAGCGTAGCTCGAGACCAAGGAACCTATGGCTACACCTTC.

V is TRBV18 and J is TRBJ2-3, with D perhaps assigned TRBD1 or TRBD2 (6 bases each). CDR3 length: 13 residues. Trimming pared 10 bases from V and 4 bases from J, leaving 15 bases between. CDR1 is KGHSH and CDR2 is LQKENI in the germline V gene. DNA of the CDR3: TGTGCCACCGCACAGGGAGGTGCAGATACGCAGTATTTT. Translated: CATAQGGADTQYF.

This clone was picked up many times. The chain joins TRBV6-1 to TRBJ2-1; D remains ambiguous. This CDR3 has 15 amino acids. V was pared by 8 bases and J by 7 bases, with 21 bases between. Germline CDR1 is MNHNS and CDR2 is SASEGT. The CDR3 sequence is CASGEIWGGGNEQFF. CDR3 bases: TGTGCCAGCGGCGAGATCTGGGGTGGTGGTAATGAGCAGTTCTTC.

The V gene is TRBV19, the J gene TRBJ1-6, with TRBD1 matching over 7 bases. Unmatched junction bases numbered 14, after V lost 7 bases and J lost 11 bases. In germline, CDR1 is LNHDA, CDR2 SQIVND (reference sequence). This CDR3 comprises 15 residues. The CDR3 protein is CASISQTGTAPPLHF. The CDR3 DNA follows: TGTGCCAGTATATCCCAAACCGGGACAGCTCCACCCCTCCACTTT.

V is TRBV7-8 and J is TRBJ2-1; the match to TRBD1 covers 7 bases. The CDR3 extends over 16 amino acids. Germline CDR1 and CDR2: SGHVS and FQNEAQ. Unmatched junction bases numbered 11, after V lost 3 bases and J lost 6 bases. CDR3 loop: CASSFVGQLVPNEQFF. The CDR3 DNA reads TGTGCCAGCAGCTTTGTGGGACAGTTGGTCCCCAATGAGCAGTTCTTC.

At least ten counts were recorded for this clone. Since a much larger clone is just one base distant, this may be a read error. The same CDR3 can be traced to other DNA sequences in this sample. The chain joins TRBV15 to TRBJ1-4; TRBD1 aligns across 11 bases. The J segment lost 7 bases and the V segment lost 9 bases, leaving 10 bases of the junction unmatched. The V gene's germline CDR1 is LNHNV and CDR2 YYDKDF (reference sequence). This CDR3 is 15 amino acids long. The CDR3 bases are TGTGCCACTAAACCAGGACAGGGGGCGTCTGAAAAACTGTTTTTT. Translation gives CATKPGQGASEKLFF.

Many counts were recorded for this clone. The V and J genes are TRBV12-3 or TRBV12-4 and TRBJ2-1; no clear D gene. The ends were cut back, 7 bases at V and 1 base at J, with 20 bases in the middle. The CDR3 loop spans 17 amino acids. CDR3: CASTPHPWKVSYNEQFF. CDR3 in DNA: TGTGCCAGCACCCCACACCCGTGGAAGGTTTCCTACAATGAGCAGTTCTTC.

Concerning this clone itself: An end of the junction does not agree with germline; a read error may underlie this. This sequence joins TRBV2 and TRBJ2-3, with D tentatively TRBD2 (7 bases). Germline V CDR1 and CDR2: SNHLY, FYNNEI. CDR3 length: 15 amino acids. CDR3 amino acids: CASSREGGWTDTKYF. In DNA, the CDR3 is TGTGCCAGCAGTAGGGAGGGGGGGTGGACAGATACGAAGTATTTT.

This clone was recorded at least ten times. This chain connects TRBV7-7 to TRBJ2-3, with a possible D match to TRBD2 (6 bases). Germline V gives CDR1 SSHAT, CDR2 FNYEAQ (reference sequence). CDR3 length equals 15 residues. V lost 1 base and J 4 bases, leaving 12 bases between the germline ends. CDR3 region: CASSLGLGGSDTQYF. CDR3 nucleotides: TGTGCCAGCAGCTTAGGGCTCGGGGGTTCAGATACGCAGTATTTT.

This clone was seen at least ten times. The V and J genes are TRBV27 and TRBJ1-5; 8 bases map to TRBD1. The trim removed 4 bases at V and 7 bases at J, leaving 6 bases unmatched. Germline V lookup: CDR1 MNHEY, CDR2 SMNVEV (reference sequence). This CDR3 is built from 14 residues. CDR3 protein: CASSSQGAWQPQHF. The CDR3 coding sequence is TGTGCCAGCAGTTCTCAGGGGGCTTGGCAGCCCCAGCATTTT.

The V call is TRBV7-9, the J call TRBJ2-5; the D is unclear. CDR3 size: 17 residues. Per the germline V gene, CDR1 is SEHNR and CDR2 is FQNEAQ (reference sequence). V was shortened by 8 bases and J by 7 bases, with 29 bases between the two germline ends. DNA of the CDR3: TGTGCCAGCGGCACAGAAGGAATTGGATTGGGCCAAATGACCCAGTACTTC. This encodes CASGTEGIGLGQMTQYF.

Judged by abundance, this clone is medium-sized (0.01 to 0.1%). This chain links TRBV6-4 with TRBJ2-7; 12 bases match TRBD2. Germline V gene sequence: CDR1 MRHNA, CDR2 SNTAGT. The CDR3 is 17 amino acids. The ends lost 0 bases at V and 4 bases at J; junction bases unmatched: 7. CDR3 in DNA: TGTGCCAGCAGTGACTCCACCCTAGCGGGAGGGGAGTACGAGCAGTACTTC. Amino acids: CASSDSTLAGGEYEQYF.

This clone was seen ten or more times. The J gene is TRBJ2-5, the V gene TRBV11-2; no reliable D call. The CDR3 loop spans 13 amino acids. V shed 0 bases and J shed 1 base, with 3 bases lying between them. The germline CDR1 and CDR2 sequences are SGHAT and FQNNGV. CDR3 coding DNA: TGTGCCAGCAGCTTAGAAGTCCAAGAGACCCAGTACTTC. Its protein is CASSLEVQETQYF.

This clone was picked up many times. V gene TRBV24-1 combines with J gene TRBJ2-1; D ambiguous. Germline CDR1 is KGHDR and CDR2 is SFDVKD. The CDR3 is 11 residues long. V was pared by 3 bases and J by 15 bases, with 11 bases between. The CDR3 bases are TGTGCCACCAGTGATCATACTAAGCCGTTCTTC. Translation gives CATSDHTKPFF.

The rearrangement joins TRBV20-1 to TRBJ2-3; 9 positions match TRBD2. The V and J ends lost 7 bases and 4 bases, in that order; junction bases with no gene match: 12. This CDR3 comprises 15 residues. From germline, CDR1 is DFQATT and CDR2 SNEGSKA (reference sequence). The CDR3 loop reads CSVLSGIAGADTQYF. The DNA for the CDR3 is TGCAGTGTTCTTTCAGGAATAGCGGGGGCAGATACGCAGTATTTT.

The rearrangement uses TRBV19 and TRBJ1-2, with 9 nucleotides matching TRBD1. The V gene end was trimmed by 4 bases and the J gene end by 10 bases; junction bases not matched to a gene: 13. CDR1 is LNHDA and CDR2 is SQIVND in the germline V gene (reference sequence). This CDR3 region has 15 residues. The CDR3 DNA sequence: TGTGCCAGTAGTACAAGACAGGGGGATGGCGGTGTCTACACCTTC. Translated, it gives CASSTRQGDGGVYTF.

This clone came up many times. This chain links TRBV12-5 with TRBJ2-7; D might be TRBD1 or TRBD2, each matching 5 bases. Trimming took off 6 bases at V and 9 bases at J, with 21 bases between the two ends. Per germline, CDR1 LGHNT and CDR2 FRNRAP. The CDR3 has 14 residues. The CDR3 here is CASGGRDRSWGQYF. The CDR3 nucleotides read TGTGCTAGTGGCGGACGGGACCGCTCATGGGGGCAGTACTTC.

Remarks on this clone: With a much larger clone just one base away, this may be a read error. Other DNA variants within this sample encode the same CDR3. The CDR3 sequence is CSARGRAHSYNEQFF. CDR3 DNA: TGCAGTGCTAGAGGCCGTGCCCACTCCTACAATGAGCAGTTCTTC. The V and J genes are TRBV20-1 and TRBJ2-1; unclear D gene. Germline CDR1 DFQATT, CDR2 SNEGSKA (reference sequence). The CDR3 has 15 amino acids. V lost 1 base to trimming and J lost 0 bases, with 10 bases between them.

In its sample, this clone was seen a few times. The rearrangement joins TRBV19 to TRBJ1-2; 7 nucleotides line up with TRBD1. The CDR3 is 15 amino acids. V gave up 2 bases and J gave up 5 bases; unmatched junction bases: 8. Germline-derived CDR1 and CDR2 are LNHDA and SQIVND (reference sequence). The DNA for the CDR3 is TGTGCCAGTAGTATAACCAACAGGGGATTATATGGCTACACCTTC. Residues: CASSITNRGLYGYTF.

This clone was counted ten times or more. The CDR3 reads CASSQALFGSEAFF. CDR3 coding DNA: TGTGCCAGCAGCCAAGCTCTCTTTGGAAGTGAAGCTTTCTTT. The V and J genes are TRBV3-1 and TRBJ1-1; D call uncertain. Trimming removed 1 base from V and 7 bases from J, with 13 bases in between. Germline CDR1 LGHDT, CDR2 YNNKEL (reference sequence). This CDR3 contains 14 residues. The whole variable domain, remainder taken from reference TRBV3-1 and TRBJ1-1, is DTAVSQTPKYLVTQMGNDKSIKCEQNLGHDTMYWYKQDSKKFLKIMFSYNNKELIINETVPNRFSPKSPDKAHLNLHINSLELGDSAVYFCASSQALFGSEAFFGQGTRLTVV.

Many counts were recorded for this clone. This rearrangement joins TRBV5-6 to TRBJ2-5; TRBD2 matches at 8 bases. This CDR3 is 15 amino acids long. The V gene's germline CDR1 is SGHDT and CDR2 YYEEEE. The junction had 3 bases not matched to a gene; V was cut back by 0 bases and J by 2 bases. The CDR3 nucleotides read TGTGCCAGCAGCTTGGTCGGGAGGGAACAAGAGACCCAGTACTTC. Translated: CASSLVGREQETQYF. The variable domain in full, with the rest retrieved from reference TRBV5-6 and TRBJ2-5, is DAGVTQSPTHLIKTRGQQVTLRCSPKSGHDTVSWYQQALGQGPQFIFQYYEEEERQRGNFPDRFSGHQFPNYSSELNVNALLLGDSALYLCASSLVGREQETQYFGPGTRLLVL.

The chain joins TRBV19 to TRBJ1-2; 7 bases line up with TRBD1. Germline trimming cut 0 bases from V and 2 bases from J; bases unmatched to any gene: 3. Germline V CDR1 and CDR2: LNHDA, SQIVND (reference sequence). This CDR3 is built from 15 residues. The CDR3 spells CASSIDSTGNYGYTF. As DNA, the CDR3 is TGTGCCAGTAGTATAGATTCGACAGGGAACTATGGCTACACCTTC.

Sample share makes this clone medium-sized. This sequence joins TRBV6-4 and TRBJ2-3, with D hard to call. The CDR3 consists of 14 residues. The V gene lost 0 bases and the J gene lost 4 bases, with 8 bases spanning the gap. CDR1 is MRHNA and CDR2 is SNTAGT in the germline V gene. The CDR3 coding sequence is TGTGCCAGCAGTGACTCCGGCGGACCAGATACGCAGTATTTT. Translating gives CASSDSGGPDTQYF.

This CDR3 is CSSPRPSVRGGPYEQYF. The CDR3 DNA sequence: TGCAGTTCTCCCCGACCGAGCGTGAGGGGGGGCCCCTACGAGCAGTACTTC. The chain couples TRBV20-1 to TRBJ2-7, with D possibly TRBD2 on 7 matching bases. Germline assignment: CDR1 DFQATT and CDR2 SNEGSKA (reference sequence). The CDR3 has 17 amino acids. V shed 8 bases and J shed 2 bases, with 28 bases lying between them.

The sample holds many counts of this clone. This sequence joins TRBV7-6 and TRBJ1-3; 8 bases agree with TRBD1. V trimming: 5 bases; J trimming: 4 bases; junction bases outside the gene matches: 7. Germline V lookup: CDR1 SGHVS, CDR2 FNYEAQ. The CDR3 has 15 amino acids. This CDR3 reads CASSPGQGGGNTIYF. In nucleotides, the CDR3 is TGTGCCAGCAGCCCTGGACAGGGAGGCGGAAACACCATATATTTT.

This clone was found many times. CDR3 region: CASSFLGGAGNEQFF. CDR3 DNA sequence: TGTGCCAGCAGTTTTCTGGGGGGAGCGGGGAATGAGCAGTTCTTC. V and J are TRBV12-3 or TRBV12-4 and TRBJ2-1; TRBD2 aligns across 7 bases. V shed 3 bases and J 7 bases; nucleotides not matched to a gene: 9. CDR3 length: 15 amino acids.